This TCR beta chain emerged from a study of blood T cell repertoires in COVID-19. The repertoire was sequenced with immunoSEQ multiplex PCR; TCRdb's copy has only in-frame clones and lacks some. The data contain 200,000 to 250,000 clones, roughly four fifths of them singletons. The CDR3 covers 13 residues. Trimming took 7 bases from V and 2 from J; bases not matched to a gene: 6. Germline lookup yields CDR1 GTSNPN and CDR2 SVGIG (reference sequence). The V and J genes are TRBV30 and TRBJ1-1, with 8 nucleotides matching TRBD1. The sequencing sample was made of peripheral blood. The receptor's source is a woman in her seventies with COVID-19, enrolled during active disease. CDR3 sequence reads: CASKDRANTEAFF. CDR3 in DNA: TGTGCCTCCAAGGACAGGGCAAACACTGAAGCTTTCTTT.